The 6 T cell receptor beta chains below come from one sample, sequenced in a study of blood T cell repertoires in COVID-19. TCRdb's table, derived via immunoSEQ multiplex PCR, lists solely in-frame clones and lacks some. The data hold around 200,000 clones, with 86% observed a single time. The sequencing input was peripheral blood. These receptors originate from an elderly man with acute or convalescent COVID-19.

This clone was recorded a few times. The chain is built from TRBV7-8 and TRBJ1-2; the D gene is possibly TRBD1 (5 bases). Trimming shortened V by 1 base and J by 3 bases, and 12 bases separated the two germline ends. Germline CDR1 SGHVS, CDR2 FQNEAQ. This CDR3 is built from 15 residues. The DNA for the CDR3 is TGTGCCAGCAGCTTAGTGGCAGGGTTGGACTATGGCTACACCTTC. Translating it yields CASSLVAGLDYGYTF. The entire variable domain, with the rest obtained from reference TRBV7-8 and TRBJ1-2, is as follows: GAGVSQSPRYKVAKRGQDVALRCDPISGHVSLFWYQQALGQGPEFLTYFQNEAQLDKSGLPSDRFFAERPEGSVSTLKIQRTQQEDSAVYLCASSLVAGLDYGYTFGSGTRLTVV.

The CDR3 region is CASSSGAGANVLTF. The DNA of the CDR3 is TGTGCCAGCAGCTCGGGGGCTGGGGCCAACGTCCTGACTTTC. The chain joins TRBV28 to TRBJ2-6; possibly TRBD2 for D (6 bases). V lost 6 bases, J lost 2 bases, and 8 bases lay in between. This CDR3 has 14 residues. Germline CDR1 MDHEN, CDR2 SYDVKM.

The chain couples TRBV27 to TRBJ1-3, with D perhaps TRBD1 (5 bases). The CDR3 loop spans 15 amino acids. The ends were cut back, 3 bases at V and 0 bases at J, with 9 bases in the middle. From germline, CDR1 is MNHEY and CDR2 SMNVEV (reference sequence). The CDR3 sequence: CASSFGRGSGNTIYF. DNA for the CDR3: TGTGCCAGCAGTTTTGGGAGGGGCTCTGGAAACACCATATATTTT.

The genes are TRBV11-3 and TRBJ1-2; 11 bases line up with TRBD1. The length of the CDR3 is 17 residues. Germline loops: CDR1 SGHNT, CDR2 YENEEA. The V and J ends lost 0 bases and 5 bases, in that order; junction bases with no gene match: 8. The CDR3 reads CASSLDQGQGVLYGYTF. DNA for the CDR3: TGTGCCAGCAGCTTAGATCAGGGACAGGGGGTTCTTTATGGCTACACCTTC.

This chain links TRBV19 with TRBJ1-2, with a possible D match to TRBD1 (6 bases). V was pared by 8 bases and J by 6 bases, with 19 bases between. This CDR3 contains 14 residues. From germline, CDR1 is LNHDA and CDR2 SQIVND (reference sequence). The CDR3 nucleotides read TGTGCCAGTGGGTTTGGGGCAGGGGCGGATGGCTACACCTTC. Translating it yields CASGFGAGADGYTF. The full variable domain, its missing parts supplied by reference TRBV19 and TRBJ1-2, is DGGITQSPKYLFRKEGQNVTLSCEQNLNHDAMYWYRQDPGQGLRLIYYSQIVNDFQKGDIAEGYSVSREKKESFPLTVTSAQKNPTAFYLCASGFGAGADGYTFGSGTRLTVV.

The CDR3 loop reads CASSPGTGQDTQYF. The CDR3 DNA is TGTGCCAGCAGTCCCGGGACTGGCCAAGATACGCAGTATTTT. The V and J genes are TRBV2 and TRBJ2-3, with D perhaps matching TRBD2 (6 bases). Germline CDR1 and CDR2: SNHLY and FYNNEI. This CDR3 contains 14 residues. Trimming took 5 bases from V and 5 from J, leaving 14 bases between them.